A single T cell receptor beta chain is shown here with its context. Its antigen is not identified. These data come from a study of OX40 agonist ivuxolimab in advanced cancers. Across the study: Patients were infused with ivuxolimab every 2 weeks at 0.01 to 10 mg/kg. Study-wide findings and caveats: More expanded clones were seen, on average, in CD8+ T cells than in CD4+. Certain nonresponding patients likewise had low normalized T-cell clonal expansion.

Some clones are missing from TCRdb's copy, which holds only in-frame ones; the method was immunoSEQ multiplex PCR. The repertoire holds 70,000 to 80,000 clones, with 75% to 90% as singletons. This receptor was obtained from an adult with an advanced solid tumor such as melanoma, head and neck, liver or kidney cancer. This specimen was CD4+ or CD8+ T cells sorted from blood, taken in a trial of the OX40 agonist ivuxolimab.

CDR3 coding DNA: TGCAGTGTGCAGGGATCGAACGAGCAGTACTTC. Residues: CSVQGSNEQYF. This chain joins TRBV20-1 and TRBJ2-7; the D gene is possibly TRBD1 (5 bases). With 7 bases removed from V and 5 bases from J, the gap between germline ends came to 12 bases. The CDR3 runs 11 residues. Germline CDR1 is DFQATT and CDR2 is SNEGSKA (reference sequence).